Following are 29 T cell receptor beta chains from one sample sequenced in a study of cytotoxic CD8 clonotypes in ibrutinib-treated CLL (dated by TCRdb to the early 2020s). Sample time point, as interpreted from the label and publication: progressive disease on ibrutinib. The library was made by the immunoSEQ multiplex PCR assay. TCRdb obtained this table from immuneACCESS and retained in-frame rearrangements with V and J assigned. These tables miss some clones; where compared with another copy, unresolved V genes account for less than half of the shortfall, and the remainder is unexplained. The sample contains around 40,000 clones, 60% to 75% of them found a single time. The top ten constitute roughly 9.1% of the sample. Sequences were derived from PBMCs, sampled at disease progression, from a patient treated with ibrutinib. The receptors were gathered from a human donor with chronic lymphocytic leukemia.

The J gene is TRBJ1-1, the V gene TRBV7-3, with TRBD1 as a possible D gene (5 bases). This CDR3 has 13 amino acids. Germline V lookup: CDR1 SGHTA, CDR2 FQGTGA. V gave up 5 bases and J gave up 1 base, with 8 bases separating them. The CDR3 DNA sequence: TGTGCCAGCAGCATACAGGAGAACACTGAAGCTTTCTTT. Amino acids: CASSIQENTEAFF.

The CDR3 region is CASSIGAPGTETGELFF. In nucleotides, the CDR3 is TGTGCCAGTAGTATTGGGGCGCCCGGGACTGAGACCGGGGAGCTGTTTTTT. This rearrangement joins TRBV19 to TRBJ2-2; the D gene is possibly TRBD2 (6 bases). V was cut by 3 bases and J by 5 bases, with 19 bases left in between. The CDR3 covers 17 residues. In germline, CDR1 is LNHDA, CDR2 SQIVND (reference sequence).

The genes are TRBV6-5 and TRBJ2-1, with D possibly being TRBD2 (6 bases). The CDR3 loop spans 15 amino acids. V lost 5 bases and J lost 8, with 19 bases in between. Germline loops: CDR1 MNHEY, CDR2 SVGAGI. The CDR3 region is CASSTPTRGWDEQFF. CDR3 coding DNA: TGTGCCAGCAGTACCCCTACTCGGGGGTGGGATGAGCAGTTCTTC.

The chain carries TRBV6-6 and TRBJ1-3; D uncertain. Trimming stripped 2 bases from V and 3 bases from J, with 5 bases between. The CDR3 extends over 13 amino acids. The germline gives CDR1 MNHNY, CDR2 SVGAGI (reference sequence). Written as DNA, the CDR3 is TGTGCCAGCAGTTACGACATTGGAAACACCATATATTTT. Translated, it gives CASSYDIGNTIYF.

The table lists this clone with a count of one. The chain is built from TRBV5-1 and TRBJ2-3, with 11 bases fitting TRBD1. The V gene's germline CDR1 is SGHRS and CDR2 YFSETQ. This CDR3 comprises 20 residues. Trimming cost V 4 bases and J 3 bases; bases outside gene matches: 19. This CDR3 reads CASSPARTGGTFRTTDTQYF. The CDR3 coding sequence is TGCGCCAGCAGCCCCGCCCGGACAGGGGGCACATTCAGAACGACAGATACGCAGTATTTT.

This clone was observed a single time. V and J are TRBV20-1 and TRBJ1-2; D may be TRBD1 (6 bases). V lost 6 bases, J lost 7 bases, and 12 bases lay in between. The CDR3 sequence is 11 residues long. Germline values: CDR1 DFQATT, CDR2 SNEGSKA (reference sequence). The CDR3 DNA follows: TGCAGTGCCCAATGGGGGGCTGGCTACACCTTC. This translates into CSAQWGAGYTF.

The chain combines TRBV7-9 with TRBJ2-7, with 7 bases that match TRBD1. Per the germline V gene, CDR1 is SEHNR and CDR2 is FQNEAQ (reference sequence). V trimming: 3 bases; J trimming: 4 bases; junction bases outside the gene matches: 12. This CDR3 contains 16 residues. The CDR3 reads CASSLLSGTAFYEQYF. The DNA of the CDR3 is TGTGCCAGCAGCTTGCTCTCCGGGACAGCTTTTTACGAGCAGTACTTC.

The chain combines TRBV28 with TRBJ2-5, with TRBD2 identical over 10 bases. Germline trimming cut 8 bases from V and 4 bases from J; bases unmatched to any gene: 10. CDR1 and CDR2 (germline): MDHEN, SYDVKM. The length of the CDR3 is 15 residues. The CDR3 DNA reads as TGTGCCAGCCCCCCGGCTAGCGGGAGAGGAGAGACCCAGTACTTC. Amino acid sequence: CASPPASGRGETQYF.

The J gene is TRBJ2-3, the V gene TRBV7-8; D gene uncertain. V was shortened by 8 bases and J by 0 bases, with 15 bases between the two germline ends. The CDR3 totals 15 residues. Germline V gene data show CDR1 as SGHVS and CDR2 as FQNEAQ. The CDR3 region is CASRSRLISTDTQYF. The CDR3, as DNA: TGTGCCAGCCGATCACGACTGATTAGCACAGATACGCAGTATTTT.

By share, this clone ranks as medium-sized. The rearrangement uses TRBV6-4 and TRBJ2-3; 11 nucleotides agree with TRBD2. Germline values: CDR1 MRHNA, CDR2 SNTAGT. The CDR3 has 15 residues. With V trimmed by 0 bases and J by 6 bases, 2 bases remained unmatched. CDR3 residues: CASSDSSGGADTQYF. In nucleotides, the CDR3 is TGTGCCAGCAGTGACTCTAGCGGGGGGGCCGATACGCAGTATTTT.

A few counts support this clone. The rearrangement uses TRBV4-1 and TRBJ1-5; D call uncertain. V was pared by 1 base and J by 0 bases, with 4 bases between. CDR3 length equals 14 residues. The germline CDR1 and CDR2 sequences are MGHRA and YSYEKL. CDR3 nucleotides: TGCGCCAGCAGCCAAGGGTATAGCAATCAGCCCCAGCATTTT. Translated, it gives CASSQGYSNQPQHF.

The gene calls are TRBV11-2 and TRBJ2-7, with D perhaps matching TRBD1 (7 bases). V lost 7 bases and J 7 bases, leaving 29 bases between the germline ends. The CDR3 length is 17 residues. The germline V gene has CDR1 SGHAT and CDR2 FQNNGV. The CDR3 loop reads CASTKTPGGGYLWEQYF. DNA for the CDR3: TGTGCCAGCACCAAGACGCCAGGAGGGGGCTATTTGTGGGAGCAGTACTTC.

The chain carries TRBV30 and TRBJ1-1, with D hard to call. CDR1 and CDR2 from the germline V gene are GTSNPN and SVGIG (reference sequence). Between the trimmed V and J ends, which lost 0 bases and 6 bases, there was a span of 14 bases. This CDR3 has 14 amino acids. The CDR3 sequence: CAWSVDTLGAEAFF. The DNA of the CDR3 is TGTGCCTGGAGTGTAGACACCCTCGGGGCTGAAGCTTTCTTT.

V is TRBV5-1 and J is TRBJ2-7, with TRBD2 matching over 13 bases. CDR3 length: 16 amino acids. Germline values: CDR1 SGHRS, CDR2 YFSETQ. Unmatched junction bases numbered 7, after V lost 4 bases and J lost 3 bases. The CDR3 here is CASSAGLAGENYEQYF. The DNA for the CDR3 is TGCGCCAGCAGCGCTGGACTAGCGGGAGAGAACTACGAGCAGTACTTC.

The chain is built from TRBV6-1 and TRBJ2-5; D remains unclear. V lost 4 bases to trimming and J lost 3 bases, with 9 bases between them. Germline loops: CDR1 MNHNS, CDR2 SASEGT. The CDR3 extends over 13 amino acids. The CDR3: CASSVMTEETQYF. CDR3 nucleotide sequence: TGTGCCAGCAGTGTGATGACGGAAGAGACCCAGTACTTC.

The genes are TRBV12-2 and TRBJ2-7; TRBD2, as called in the table, went unchecked against the DNA. TRBV12-2 is listed as a pseudogene. The CDR3 is 16 amino acids. The CDR3 bases are TGTGCAAGTCGCTTATCCCCCGGGGATGGGTCCTACGAGCAGTACTTC. The encoded protein is CASRLSPGDGSYEQYF.

This chain links TRBV4-1 with TRBJ2-2; D is possibly TRBD2 (6 bases). The length of the CDR3 is 12 residues. Germline V gene sequence: CDR1 MGHRA, CDR2 YSYEKL. V gave up 8 bases and J gave up 3 bases, with 7 bases separating them. The CDR3 DNA reads as TGCGCCAGCGGGGGGTACACCGGGGAGCTGTTTTTT. The encoded protein is CASGGYTGELFF.

V is TRBV5-5 and J is TRBJ2-3; 11 nucleotides match TRBD2. Per the germline V gene, CDR1 is SGHKS and CDR2 is YYEKEE (reference sequence). After removal of 4 bases from V and 2 bases from J, the junction contained 6 bases not matched to a gene. The CDR3 is made up of 16 amino acids. CDR3 protein: CASSASGLAATDTQYF. DNA for the CDR3: TGTGCCAGCAGCGCATCGGGACTAGCGGCCACAGATACGCAGTATTTT.

The V call is TRBV14, the J call TRBJ2-7, with D maybe TRBD2 (6 bases). This CDR3 has 17 amino acids. Trimming took 0 bases from V and 3 from J, leaving 18 bases between them. Germline V gives CDR1 SGHDN, CDR2 FVKESK. The CDR3 DNA sequence: TGTGCCAGCAGCCAAGATAGGTCAGGGAGGCTTTTCTACGAGCAGTACTTC. Encoded protein: CASSQDRSGRLFYEQYF. Full variable domain (outside the CDR3, taken from reference TRBV14 and TRBJ2-7): EAGVTQFPSHSVIEKGQTVTLRCDPISGHDNLYWYRRVMGKEIKFLLHFVKESKQDESGMPNNRFLAERTGGTYSTLKVQPAELEDSGVYFCASSQDRSGRLFYEQYFGPGTRLTVT.

The chain couples TRBV6-5 to TRBJ2-7, with D unclear. Germline loops: CDR1 MNHEY, CDR2 SVGAGI. V dropped 8 bases and J dropped 0 bases, with 14 bases sitting between them. The CDR3 is 14 residues long. The CDR3 is CASHPGRNSYEQYF. CDR3 sequence (DNA): TGTGCCAGCCACCCGGGCCGTAACTCCTACGAGCAGTACTTC.

CDR3 amino acids: CATSPGDMNTEAFF. The CDR3 bases are TGTGCCACCTCCCCAGGGGACATGAACACTGAAGCTTTCTTT. This chain links TRBV28 with TRBJ1-1, with D perhaps TRBD1 (6 bases). Between the trimmed V and J ends, which lost 10 bases and 0 bases, there was a span of 15 bases. This CDR3 spans 14 amino acids. Germline-derived CDR1 and CDR2 are MDHEN and SYDVKM.

The gene calls are TRBV6-5 and TRBJ1-4; D not certain. CDR1 and CDR2 from the germline V gene are MNHEY and SVGAGI. The germline V and J ends were trimmed by 0 bases and 6 bases, with 11 bases remaining between them. This CDR3 comprises 15 residues. Written as DNA, the CDR3 is TGTGCCAGCAGTTACTCTGGACCCTCCCATGAAAAACTGTTTTTT. Translated, it gives CASSYSGPSHEKLFF.

The chain uses TRBV6-5 and TRBJ1-1; 7 positions agree with TRBD1. The CDR3 is 15 amino acids. V gave up 4 bases and J gave up 11 bases; unmatched junction bases: 16. Germline CDR1 and CDR2: MNHEY and SVGAGI. As DNA, the CDR3 is TGTGCCAGCAGTTCGCGTGCACAGGGGACGGTCTGGGCTTTCTTT. Translating gives CASSSRAQGTVWAFF.

Turning to this clone: The junction and the germline gene differ at one end; a read error may be behind it. The V call is TRBV28, the J call TRBJ1-2; D is perhaps TRBD1 (6 bases). Germline values: CDR1 MDHEN, CDR2 SYDVKM. The CDR3 is made up of 16 amino acids. CDR3 sequence reads: CASSLYPSGHPEGYTF. CDR3 in DNA: TGTGCCAGCAGCTTATACCCCTCGGGACACCCAGAGGGCTACACCTTC.

In its sample, this clone was seen many times. The chain is built from TRBV18 and TRBJ2-1, with D unclear. Germline values: CDR1 KGHSH, CDR2 LQKENI. Trimming pared 3 bases from V and 9 bases from J, leaving 12 bases between. This CDR3 has 13 amino acids. CDR3 region: CASSPEKFFEQFF. The CDR3 nucleotides read TGTGCCAGCTCACCGGAGAAGTTCTTTGAGCAGTTCTTC.

This chain uses TRBV18 with TRBJ1-2; D gene uncertain. Germline CDR1 is KGHSH and CDR2 is LQKENI. This CDR3 is 14 amino acids long. V dropped 4 bases and J dropped 7 bases, with 16 bases sitting between them. CDR3 amino acids: CASSRVEAEGGYTF. The CDR3 nucleotides are TGTGCCAGCTCACGTGTCGAGGCGGAGGGTGGCTACACCTTC.

This sequence joins TRBV18 and TRBJ2-7, with a possible D match to TRBD1 (5 bases). V gave up 3 bases and J gave up 6 bases, with 9 bases separating them. The CDR3 contains 12 residues. Per germline, CDR1 KGHSH and CDR2 LQKENI. CDR3 amino acids: CASSPDRIEQYF. The CDR3 DNA sequence: TGTGCCAGCTCACCCGACAGAATCGAGCAGTACTTC.

The chain links TRBV4-1 to TRBJ2-7; D may be TRBD2 (6 bases). The germline gives CDR1 MGHRA, CDR2 YSYEKL. V was pared by 1 base and J by 2 bases, with 15 bases between. CDR3 length equals 16 residues. The CDR3 region is CASSQGSGSRAYEQYF. The CDR3 DNA sequence: TGCGCCAGCAGCCAAGGGAGCGGGTCGAGGGCCTACGAGCAGTACTTC.

About this clone itself: One end of the junction varies from germline; a read error may be responsible. The chain combines TRBV7-7 with TRBJ2-3; D is perhaps TRBD2 (6 bases). Per the germline V gene, CDR1 is SSHAT and CDR2 is FNYEAQ (reference sequence). This CDR3 is built from 13 residues. CDR3 bases: TGTGCTAGCAGCTTTCAAGCGGGAGATACGCAGTATTTT. It translates to CASSFQAGDTQYF.